The 28 T cell receptor beta chains below come from one sample, sequenced in a study of cytomegalovirus exposure and HLA in healthy donors. The PCR was carried out with 60 Vbeta primers and 13 Jbeta primers. Generated by immunoSEQ multiplex PCR, the TCRdb table keeps only in-frame clones and is missing some. This table has about 190,000 clones, just under 75% appearing once. Sequencing was performed on PBMCs. The origin of the receptors is a woman in her thirties in good health and CMV-seropositive.

The CDR3 region is CASSLLQGANGETQYF. The CDR3 nucleotides read TGTGCCAGCAGCTTACTTCAGGGGGCAAATGGGGAGACCCAGTACTTC. The chain joins TRBV7-6 to TRBJ2-5; 8 positions match TRBD1. The germline CDR1 and CDR2 sequences are SGHVS and FNYEAQ. J gave up 5 bases and V 2 bases, and 10 bases lay outside the gene matches. This CDR3 is 16 amino acids long.

To note about this clone: Other nucleotide sequences from this sample produce the same CDR3. CDR3 amino acids: CASSLGLAGGYEQYF. CDR3 nucleotides: TGTGCCAGCAGTTTAGGTCTAGCGGGAGGCTACGAGCAGTACTTC. The rearrangement links TRBV28 to TRBJ2-7; TRBD2 agrees at 11 bases. J was trimmed by 3 bases and V by 2 bases; bases with no gene match: 3. CDR3 length: 15 residues. Germline V lookup: CDR1 MDHEN, CDR2 SYDVKM.

This chain joins TRBV7-9 and TRBJ2-5, with 13 bases fitting TRBD2. V gave up 5 bases and J gave up 3 bases; unmatched junction bases: 3. In germline, CDR1 is SEHNR, CDR2 FQNEAQ (reference sequence). The CDR3 has 15 residues. The CDR3 region is CASSRTSGREETQYF. The CDR3 nucleotides read TGTGCCAGCAGCCGAACTAGCGGGAGGGAAGAGACCCAGTACTTC.

The chain carries TRBV18 and TRBJ2-5; 7 nucleotides align to TRBD2. J gave up 4 bases and V 0 bases, and 2 bases lay outside the gene matches. The CDR3 is made up of 14 amino acids. Germline V CDR1 and CDR2: KGHSH, LQKENI. The CDR3 nucleotides read TGTGCCAGCTCACCACCGGGAGGGCGAGAGACCCAGTACTTC. Amino acids: CASSPPGGRETQYF.

The V call is TRBV7-6, the J call TRBJ2-7, with D tentatively TRBD1 (8 bases). Germline V gene data show CDR1 as SGHVS and CDR2 as FNYEAQ. The CDR3 has 14 residues. V shed 5 bases and J shed 3 bases, with 14 bases lying between them. The CDR3 DNA is TGTGCCAGCAGCGAGGGAGGGACAGGCTACGAGCAGTACTTC. It encodes CASSEGGTGYEQYF.

This chain links TRBV5-6 with TRBJ2-3, with TRBD2 matching 9 bases. V trimming: 0 bases; J trimming: 7 bases; junction bases outside the gene matches: 12. Germline V gene sequence: CDR1 SGHDT, CDR2 YYEEEE. The CDR3 runs to 17 residues. CDR3 in amino acids: CASSLDVLAGVRHTQYF. CDR3 in DNA: TGTGCCAGCAGCTTGGACGTCTTAGCGGGAGTGCGGCATACGCAGTATTTT. The full variable domain, with the rest looked up from reference TRBV5-6 and TRBJ2-3, is DAGVTQSPTHLIKTRGQQVTLRCSPKSGHDTVSWYQQALGQGPQFIFQYYEEEERQRGNFPDRFSGHQFPNYSSELNVNALLLGDSALYLCASSLDVLAGVRHTQYFGPGTRLTVL.

The J gene is TRBJ1-3, the V gene TRBV5-5; D possibly corresponds to TRBD1 (6 bases). There are 14 residues in the CDR3. Trimming pared 4 bases from V and 0 bases from J, leaving 8 bases between. Germline CDR1 and CDR2: SGHKS and YYEKEE (reference sequence). For the CDR3, the DNA is TGTGCCAGCAGCCGGGACATCTCTGGAAACACCATATATTTT. It translates to CASSRDISGNTIYF.

The chain combines TRBV6-6 with TRBJ2-1, with D tentatively TRBD1 (5 bases). Germline assignment: CDR1 MNHNY and CDR2 SVGAGI (reference sequence). V dropped 5 bases and J dropped 6 bases, with 11 bases sitting between them. The CDR3 extends over 13 amino acids. Here the CDR3 DNA reads TGTGCCAGCAGTCTGCCCAGGGTCAATGAGCAGTTCTTC. Protein product: CASSLPRVNEQFF.

The gene calls are TRBV28 and TRBJ1-5; no reliable D call. CDR3 length: 14 amino acids. V was shortened by 5 bases and J by 1 base, with 9 bases between the two germline ends. CDR1 is MDHEN and CDR2 is SYDVKM in the germline V gene. CDR3 region: CASSPHASNQPQHF. Written as DNA, the CDR3 is TGTGCCAGCAGTCCCCATGCGAGCAATCAGCCCCAGCATTTT.

J is TRBJ1-2 and V is TRBV15; 10 bases match TRBD1. With V trimmed by 0 bases and J by 3 bases, 7 bases remained unmatched. The CDR3 length is 17 residues. The germline gives CDR1 LNHNV, CDR2 YYDKDF (reference sequence). CDR3 nucleotide sequence: TGTGCCACCAGCAGAGATAGGACAGGGGGTTTGGACTATGGCTACACCTTC. It yields the protein CATSRDRTGGLDYGYTF.

The chain joins TRBV19 to TRBJ2-7; 9 positions agree with TRBD1. The germline V gene encodes CDR1 LNHDA and CDR2 SQIVND (reference sequence). V lost 5 bases, J lost 4 bases, and 6 bases stayed unmatched. The CDR3 extends over 14 amino acids. In DNA, the CDR3 is TGTGCCAGTAGTGTCACAGGGGGCGCTTACGAGCAGTACTTC. Translation: CASSVTGGAYEQYF.

V gene TRBV28 combines with J gene TRBJ2-7; D is ambiguous. The CDR3 totals 14 residues. CDR1 and CDR2 (germline): MDHEN, SYDVKM. Trimming removed 1 base at V and 2 bases at J, with 9 bases between. The CDR3 loop is CASSLLVPAYEQYF. DNA for the CDR3: TGTGCCAGCAGTTTATTGGTCCCGGCCTACGAGCAGTACTTC.

This sequence joins TRBV2 and TRBJ1-4; D unclear. This CDR3 region has 13 residues. Germline CDR1 SNHLY, CDR2 FYNNEI. Deletions cut 4 bases from V and 7 bases from J, with 10 bases between. In DNA form, the CDR3 reads TGTGCCAGCAGTGGGGTAAGCGGTGAAAAACTGTTTTTT. This sequence encodes CASSGVSGEKLFF.

The CDR3 coding sequence is TGTGCCAGCAGCTTAAGGGGTGGGGGGAGAGAGCAGTACTTC. Residues: CASSLRGGGREQYF. The chain recombines TRBV7-6 with TRBJ2-7; tentative D call: TRBD2 (6 bases). Trimming took 2 bases from V and 7 from J, leaving 15 bases between them. The CDR3 runs to 14 residues. The germline V gene encodes CDR1 SGHVS and CDR2 FNYEAQ.

This clone was observed a few times. The chain joins TRBV11-2 to TRBJ2-7; 8 positions match TRBD1. Germline V gene lookup returns CDR1 SGHAT and CDR2 FQNNGV. Unmatched junction bases numbered 4, after V lost 4 bases and J lost 2 bases. The CDR3 totals 14 residues. The CDR3 loop reads CASSSGTGTYEQYF. The DNA for the CDR3 is TGTGCCAGCAGCTCCGGGACAGGCACCTACGAGCAGTACTTC. The entire variable domain, with the rest obtained from reference TRBV11-2 and TRBJ2-7, is as follows: EAGVAQSPRYKIIEKRQSVAFWCNPISGHATLYWYQQILGQGPKLLIQFQNNGVVDDSQLPKDRFSAERLKGVDSTLKIQPAKLEDSAVYLCASSSGTGTYEQYFGPGTRLTVT.

The chain carries TRBV28 and TRBJ1-1, with TRBD1 identical over 7 bases. Per the germline V gene, CDR1 is MDHEN and CDR2 is SYDVKM. The CDR3 loop spans 12 amino acids. V lost 6 bases and J lost 9; bases outside the gene matches: 7. Written as DNA, the CDR3 is TGTGCCAGCAGCTTGTTACAGGGGAAAGCTTTCTTT. Translated, it gives CASSLLQGKAFF.

V gene TRBV27 combines with J gene TRBJ2-2, with D tentatively TRBD2 (6 bases). The CDR3 sequence is 16 residues long. V lost 8 bases, J lost 6 bases, and 22 bases lay in between. CDR1 MNHEY and CDR2 SMNVEV come from the germline V gene (reference sequence). The CDR3 coding sequence is TGTGCCAGCGGGTTCTTGGGAACCCGGAGGGCCGGGGAGCTGTTTTTT. Its translation is CASGFLGTRRAGELFF.

The J gene is TRBJ2-5, the V gene TRBV27; the D is unclear. TRBJ2-7 explains the end of the DNA better; the J call may be wrong. The CDR3 is 11 amino acids. Germline values: CDR1 MNHEY, CDR2 SMNVEV (reference sequence). As DNA, the CDR3 is TGTGCCAGCAGTTTCTCCTACGAGCAGTACTTC. Translated: CASSFSYEQYF.

The chain recombines TRBV5-4 with TRBJ2-1; maybe TRBD1 (6 bases). Trimming left V 4 bases short and J 5 bases short, with 16 bases between. CDR1 and CDR2 from the germline V gene are SGHNT and YYREEE (reference sequence). The CDR3 extends over 15 amino acids. CDR3 loop: CASSPPGTQNNEQFF. CDR3 DNA: TGTGCCAGCAGCCCCCCCGGGACACAAAACAATGAGCAGTTCTTC.

This clone was observed once. The chain combines TRBV4-1 with TRBJ2-2; 9 bases map to TRBD1. Germline values: CDR1 MGHRA, CDR2 YSYEKL. With 5 bases clipped from V and 3 bases from J, the junction kept 1 base outside the gene matches. This CDR3 contains 14 residues. The DNA of the CDR3 is TGCGCCAGCAGCAGGACAGGGGACACCGGGGAGCTGTTTTTT. It yields the protein CASSRTGDTGELFF.

About this clone: Sequence at one end of the junction differs from germline and may be a read error. The chain couples TRBV2 to TRBJ2-7; D unclear. This CDR3 is built from 9 residues. CDR1 SNHLY and CDR2 FYNNEI come from the germline V gene. CDR3 protein: CASSTGTHF. DNA for the CDR3: TGTGCCAGCAGTACGGGTACCCACTTC.

The rearrangement uses TRBV18 and TRBJ1-4; a weak D match, TRBD1 (5 bases). The CDR3 has 12 amino acids. The germline V and J ends were trimmed by 6 bases and 8 bases, with 10 bases remaining between them. From germline, CDR1 is KGHSH and CDR2 LQKENI. The CDR3 spells CASSPGGEKLFF. In DNA, the CDR3 is TGTGCCAGCTCCCCTGGGGGGGAAAAACTGTTTTTT.

On this clone itself: This sample also contains other DNA sequences that code for the same CDR3. This chain links TRBV27 with TRBJ1-1, with D unresolved. Between the trimmed V and J ends, which lost 3 bases and 1 base, there was a span of 6 bases. Per the germline V gene, CDR1 is MNHEY and CDR2 is SMNVEV (reference sequence). This CDR3 has 13 residues. CDR3 coding DNA: TGTGCCAGCAGTTTCCCCGGGAACACTGAAGCTTTCTTT. It specifies CASSFPGNTEAFF.

V and J are TRBV11-1 and TRBJ1-2; D gene uncertain. The CDR3 covers 15 residues. In germline, CDR1 is SGHAT, CDR2 FQDESV (reference sequence). V gave up 5 bases and J gave up 3 bases, with 16 bases separating them. The CDR3 loop is CASSALGAGYYGYTF. The DNA for the CDR3 is TGTGCCAGCAGCGCGTTGGGAGCTGGATACTATGGCTACACCTTC.

This sequence joins TRBV28 and TRBJ2-5; D is undetermined. Trimming removed 6 bases from V and 11 bases from J, with 25 bases in between. The germline V gene encodes CDR1 MDHEN and CDR2 SYDVKM. This CDR3 has 15 residues. Written as DNA, the CDR3 is TGTGCCAGCAGCCCTTGGCTGGGCGTCCCCACCGAACAGTACTTC. It specifies CASSPWLGVPTEQYF.

The table lists this clone with a count of one. The gene calls are TRBV4-2 and TRBJ2-3, with TRBD2 matching over 10 bases. Germline V CDR1 and CDR2: LGHNA, YNFKEQ. This CDR3 comprises 16 residues. With 0 bases clipped from V and 1 base from J, the junction kept 1 base outside the gene matches. This CDR3 reads CASSQDLAGGTDTQYF. The DNA of the CDR3 is TGTGCCAGCAGCCAAGATCTAGCGGGGGGCACAGATACGCAGTATTTT.

This clone occurred once. Other DNA sequences within the sample encode an identical CDR3. The V and J genes are TRBV19 and TRBJ1-1, with D perhaps matching TRBD1 (6 bases). This CDR3 has 14 residues. The germline V and J ends were trimmed by 2 bases and 5 bases, with 12 bases remaining between them. Germline V gene lookup returns CDR1 LNHDA and CDR2 SQIVND (reference sequence). DNA for the CDR3: TGTGCCAGTAGTATACGCAGGGGAAAAACTGAAGCTTTCTTT. It is translated as CASSIRRGKTEAFF.

This rearrangement joins TRBV19 to TRBJ2-7, with TRBD1 identical over 9 bases. V lost 9 bases, J lost 1 base, and 7 bases stayed unmatched. The CDR3 loop spans 14 amino acids. Germline V gives CDR1 LNHDA, CDR2 SQIVND (reference sequence). DNA for the CDR3: TGTGCCAGCTCCGGGACAGGGATGTCCTACGAGCAGTACTTC. Translating gives CASSGTGMSYEQYF.